Presented here are 11 T cell receptor beta chains from one specimen sequenced in a study of blood T cells in healthy people across ages. Primers used in a second PCR of roughly 7 to 11 cycles were a sample-barcoded 5' primer and a J-beta primer mix. TCRdb fed the 5' RACE reads into MiXCR, producing one record per CDR3 protein. The sample shows about 1,400,000 distinct CDR3 sequences, approximately 38% of them seen only once. Sequencing was carried out using blood. The receptors stem from a woman in her late teens or twenties in good health.

This clonotype was observed a few times. The V gene is TRBV14, the J gene TRBJ1-2; TRBD1 matches at 7 bases. Germline V CDR1 and CDR2: SGHDN, FVKESK. This CDR3 region has 16 residues. V lost 3 bases, J lost 0 bases, and 7 bases stayed unmatched. The CDR3 reads CASSQDTGASNYGYTF. For the CDR3, the DNA is TGTGCCAGCAGCCAGGATACAGGGGCCTCTAACTATGGCTACACCTTC.

With regard to this clonotype: One end of the junction does not line up with germline, which may come from a read error. The chain combines TRBV11-3 with TRBJ2-3; 9 nucleotides agree with TRBD1. The CDR3 runs 15 residues. In germline, CDR1 is SGHNT, CDR2 YENEEA. The CDR3 sequence: CVSSSTGGSTDTQYF. The CDR3, as DNA: TGTGTCAGCAGCTCGACAGGGGGAAGTACAGATACGCAGTATTTT.

The J gene is TRBJ2-2, the V gene TRBV2; TRBD1 matches 7 bases. Unmatched junction bases numbered 5, after V lost 6 bases and J lost 1 base. The germline CDR1 and CDR2 sequences are SNHLY and FYNNEI. This CDR3 region has 15 residues. CDR3 sequence (DNA): TGTGCCAGCAGCCCGAGGGGGCAGAACACCGGGGAGCTGTTTTTT. Protein: CASSPRGQNTGELFF. The variable domain in full, with the rest retrieved from reference TRBV2 and TRBJ2-2, is EPEVTQTPSHQVTQMGQEVILRCVPISNHLYFYWYRQILGQKVEFLVSFYNNEISEKSEIFDDQFSVERPDGSNFTLKIRSTKLEDSAMYFCASSPRGQNTGELFFGEGSRLTVL.

The chain combines TRBV29-1 with TRBJ2-5, with no clear D. With 5 bases removed from V and 11 bases from J, the gap between germline ends came to 12 bases. CDR1 SQVTM and CDR2 ANQGSEA come from the germline V gene. The CDR3 totals 10 residues. CDR3: CSVYKDEQYF. The CDR3 DNA follows: TGCAGCGTTTATAAGGATGAGCAGTACTTC.

This clonotype was observed a single time. The junction departs from germline at one end; a sequencing error may be responsible. This chain joins TRBV3-1 and TRBJ2-1; D is perhaps TRBD1 or TRBD2 (5 bases each). The CDR3 runs 14 residues. Germline CDR1 LGHDT, CDR2 YNNKEL (reference sequence). The CDR3 region is CASSQGGSTRELFF. Written as DNA, the CDR3 is TGTGCCAGCAGCCAAGGGGGGTCAACGCGCGAGCTGTTCTTC.

The chain links TRBV2 to TRBJ2-7; TRBD1 matches 9 bases. The CDR3 sequence is 14 residues long. Trimming at V came to 3 bases and at J to 5 bases, leaving 5 bases not matched to a gene. CDR1 is SNHLY, CDR2 FYNNEI, per germline. The CDR3 loop is CASSEWGDRDEQYF. For the CDR3, the DNA is TGTGCCAGCAGTGAGTGGGGGGACAGGGACGAGCAGTACTTC. Full variable domain (rest looked up from reference TRBV2 and TRBJ2-7): EPEVTQTPSHQVTQMGQEVILRCVPISNHLYFYWYRQILGQKVEFLVSFYNNEISEKSEIFDDQFSVERPDGSNFTLKIRSTKLEDSAMYFCASSEWGDRDEQYFGPGTRLTVT.

V and J are TRBV20-1 and TRBJ2-5, with a possible D match to TRBD1 (5 bases). Trimming stripped 0 bases from V and 6 bases from J, with 17 bases between. Germline V gives CDR1 DFQATT, CDR2 SNEGSKA (reference sequence). This CDR3 contains 15 residues. Here the CDR3 reads CSARDIQGWIKTQYF. The CDR3 bases are TGCAGTGCTAGAGATATCCAGGGATGGATAAAGACCCAGTACTTC.

Only a few counts were recorded for this clonotype. The chain couples TRBV6-1 to TRBJ2-1; a weak D match, TRBD1 (6 bases). This CDR3 is 14 amino acids long. Per the germline V gene, CDR1 is MNHNS and CDR2 is SASEGT. V was clipped by 6 bases and J by 5 bases, with 14 bases between them. The CDR3 protein is CASRPQGTHNEQFF. The CDR3, as DNA: TGTGCCAGCAGACCACAGGGTACCCACAATGAGCAGTTCTTC.

The chain links TRBV24-1 to TRBJ2-1; possibly TRBD2 for D (6 bases). The germline V gene encodes CDR1 KGHDR and CDR2 SFDVKD. Trimming pared 7 bases from V and 6 bases from J, leaving 12 bases between. This CDR3 has 13 residues. The CDR3 DNA reads as TGTGCCACCAGGGGACGGGGGTCCAATGAGCAGTTCTTC. Translating gives CATRGRGSNEQFF.

This clonotype was picked up a small number of times. The V and J genes are TRBV20-1 and TRBJ2-5; D is uncertain. From germline, CDR1 is DFQATT and CDR2 SNEGSKA (reference sequence). This CDR3 contains 13 residues. Trimming removed 3 bases at V and 2 bases at J, with 10 bases between. The CDR3 region has the DNA TGCAGTGCTAGGGCGGCTGTTCAAGAGACCCAGTACTTC. The encoded protein is CSARAAVQETQYF.

This clonotype occurred a few times. This chain joins TRBV5-1 and TRBJ2-5; D might be TRBD2 (6 bases). Germline CDR1 SGHRS, CDR2 YFSETQ. The CDR3 spans 14 residues. Trimming took 4 bases from V and 5 from J, leaving 15 bases between them. The CDR3 loop reads CASSVLGGKETQYF. DNA of the CDR3: TGCGCCAGCAGCGTCCTTGGGGGGAAGGAGACCCAGTACTTC.